This paragraph reports one TCR beta chain. This clone turned up a few times. Its antigen specificity is not known. No base-level quality is on record; no much larger clone is a single base apart. The sample's time point label, decoded: blood 4 weeks post-SBRT, at nephrectomy. The treatment or condition label, read with the paper, signifies: 15 Gy SBRT to primary tumor, nephrectomy 4 weeks later. The samples were obtained from a clinical trial, where primary renal cell carcinomas were treated with 15 Gy stereotactic body radiation therapy and then removed by nephrectomy 4 weeks afterward. To follow tumor-enriched clonotypes, serial peripheral blood was collected from radiation-treated patients at baseline and at 2 weeks and 4 weeks after SBRT. Every patient had renal cell carcinoma of clear cell pathology. Genomic DNA for TCR sequencing was prepared using the QIAamp DNA Blood Mini Kit (Qiagen). The analyses included only samples that passed all quality control checks.

Inclusive of the bounding cysteine and phenylalanine, the CDR3 is 12 residues long. Of the read, only the CDR3 DNA is kept; its 36 bases are in frame from base 1. The junction carries 3 bases between V and J, which are trimmed by 5 bases and 0 bases respectively. The germline V gene (reference sequence) gives CDR1 as WNHNN and CDR2 as SYGVQD. The immunoSEQ kit was used, according to the manufacturer's recommendations, to generate TCR beta libraries from genomic DNA. Library preparation used a first multiplex PCR with proprietary primers, then a second PCR adding unique barcodes, with bead cleanups after each round. A positive control reaction and a negative control reaction, both provided in the kit, were run with every batch of samples. The final libraries were assessed on an Agilent 4200 TapeStation D1000 ScreenTape, pooled by volume, and quantified by qPCR. Sequencing was performed on an Illumina NextSeq500 with a MidOutput 150-cycle cartridge, and 156 Read1 and 15 Index1 cycles were run with kit custom primers. The pooled library was loaded at roughly 0.98 pM with a roughly 20% PhiX control spike-in. For the original study's pipeline: The vendor-processed data were analyzed in R, and a clonotype was defined as all T cells that share the same CDR3 nucleotide sequence. For clone abundance analyses, frequencies were normalized to the 10,000 most abundant clones per sample. Public T cell clones, which averaged fewer than five per sample, were removed prior to analysis. Tumor-enriched clonotypes and baseline blood-enriched clonotypes were defined as those with an abundance difference of at least 32-fold between compartments. A beta-binomial differential abundance model was used to identify clonotypes that expanded or contracted between blood time points. The Baroni-Urbani and Buser coefficient was used to measure tumor-blood repertoire similarity, and groups were compared with two-tailed Wilcoxon tests in R. TCRdb took over this immuneACCESS table, retaining in-frame rearrangements with V and J assigned. Such tables are incomplete; in checked studies, under half of the missing clones stem from an unresolved V gene, and the remainder is unexplained. V, J and clone size were drawn from that table, and D and trimming were deduced from the DNA. The sample profile shows around 45,000 clones; around four fifths of them were found once. Of the sample, roughly 30% falls within the top ten clones.

This entry comes from a study of radiation and T cells in renal cell carcinoma (dated by TCRdb to 2019 to 2021). Background on the whole study: A total of 50 to 60 samples underwent TCR beta sequencing, made up of approximately 26 tumors and some 27 peripheral blood samples. The final blood draw took place at 4 weeks after radiation, the same time as nephrectomy. In the approximately 53 samples combined, 4 million to 5 million unique CDR3 nucleotide sequences were found, encoding 3,000,000 or so unique CDR3 amino acid sequences.

On the study overall, not on this receptor specifically: In blood, the top tumor clonotypes increased between baseline and 2 weeks post-radiation and then shrank by 4 weeks, which suggests that tumor-resident clones expanded only transiently. Because pretreatment tumor biopsies were not available, the baseline intratumoral presence of clonotypes could not be determined. Tracking of blood repertoire dynamics stopped at more than three weeks after treatment, with no follow-up past that point. With a single-armed trial design, the study had no way to address how radiation dose or scheduling affects the TCR repertoire.

The source is a woman aged 70-85 years with renal cell carcinoma. Source: blood, taken from a patient whose treatment included radiotherapy and nephrectomy. The rearrangement combines TRBV10-1 with TRBJ2-3; no D segment can be confidently identified. CDR3 protein: CASSFSTDTQYF. The nucleotide sequence reads TGCGCCAGCAGTTTCAGCACAGATACGCAGTATTTT.